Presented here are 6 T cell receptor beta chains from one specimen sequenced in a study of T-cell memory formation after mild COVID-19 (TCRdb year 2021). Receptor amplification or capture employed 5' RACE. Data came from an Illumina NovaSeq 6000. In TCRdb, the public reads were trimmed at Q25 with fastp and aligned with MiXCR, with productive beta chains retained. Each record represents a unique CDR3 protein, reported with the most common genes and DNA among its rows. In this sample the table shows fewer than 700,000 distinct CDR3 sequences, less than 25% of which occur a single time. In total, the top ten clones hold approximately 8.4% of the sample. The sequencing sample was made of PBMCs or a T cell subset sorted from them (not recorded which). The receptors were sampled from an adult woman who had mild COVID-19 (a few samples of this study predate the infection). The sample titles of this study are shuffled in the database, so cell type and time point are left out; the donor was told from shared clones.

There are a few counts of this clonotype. CDR3 coding DNA: TGTGCTAGTGCCATGTCATGGGGAGGAAGCTACAATGAGCAGTTCTTC. Its protein is CASAMSWGGSYNEQFF. The rearrangement uses TRBV12-5 and TRBJ2-1, with TRBD2 as a possible D gene (6 bases). Germline lookup yields CDR1 LGHNT and CDR2 FRNRAP. The V gene lost 7 bases and the J gene lost 3 bases, with 19 bases spanning the gap. The CDR3 length is 16 residues.

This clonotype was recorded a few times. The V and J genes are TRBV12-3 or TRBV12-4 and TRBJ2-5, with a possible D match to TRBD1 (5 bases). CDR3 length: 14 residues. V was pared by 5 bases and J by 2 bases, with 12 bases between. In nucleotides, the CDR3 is TGTGCCAGCAGTCCTGGACATTTTCAAGAGACCCAGTACTTC. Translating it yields CASSPGHFQETQYF.

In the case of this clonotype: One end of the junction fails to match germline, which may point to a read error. The CDR3 DNA follows: TGTGCCAGCAGCTTCAGAAGGCCCCGAGACCAAGAGACCCAGTGCTTC. It translates to CASSFRRPRDQETQCF. The J gene is TRBJ2-5, the V gene TRBV7-2; D remains ambiguous. From germline, CDR1 is SGHTA and CDR2 FQGNSA. The CDR3 totals 16 residues.

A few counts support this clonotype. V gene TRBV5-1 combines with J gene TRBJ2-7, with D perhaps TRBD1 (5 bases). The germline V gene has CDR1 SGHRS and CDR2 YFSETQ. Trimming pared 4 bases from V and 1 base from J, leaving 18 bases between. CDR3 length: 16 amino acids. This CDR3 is CASSLTPGKGSYEQYF. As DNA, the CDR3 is TGCGCCAGCAGCCTAACTCCAGGGAAAGGATCCTACGAGCAGTACTTC.

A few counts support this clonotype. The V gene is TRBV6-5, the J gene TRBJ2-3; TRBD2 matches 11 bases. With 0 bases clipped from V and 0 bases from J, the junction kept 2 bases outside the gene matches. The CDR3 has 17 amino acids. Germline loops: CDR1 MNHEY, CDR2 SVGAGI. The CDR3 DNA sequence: TGTGCCAGCAGTTACTCATGGACTAGCGGGAGCACAGATACGCAGTATTTT. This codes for CASSYSWTSGSTDTQYF.

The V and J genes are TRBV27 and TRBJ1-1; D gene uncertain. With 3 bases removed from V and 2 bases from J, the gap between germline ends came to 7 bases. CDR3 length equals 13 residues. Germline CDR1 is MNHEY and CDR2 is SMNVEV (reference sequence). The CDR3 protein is CASSFADNTEAFF. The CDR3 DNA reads TGTGCCAGCAGTTTTGCTGACAACACTGAAGCTTTCTTT.